These 2 T cell receptor beta chains were sequenced from one sample in a study of blood T cell repertoires in COVID-19. Some clones are missing from TCRdb's copy, which holds only in-frame ones; the method was immunoSEQ multiplex PCR. The sample shows roughly 290,000 clones, approximately 85% of them seen only once. Sample: peripheral blood. The source of these receptors is a human donor with COVID-19, enrolled during active disease. The donor label of this sample is uncertain.

The chain employs TRBV18 and TRBJ1-5; 12 nucleotides match TRBD1. Losses at the gene ends were 2 bases for V and 5 bases for J; bases not matched to a gene: 4. CDR3 size: 16 residues. From germline, CDR1 is KGHSH and CDR2 LQKENI. CDR3 residues: CASSPSGTGGDQPQHF. The CDR3 bases are TGTGCCAGCTCACCATCCGGGACAGGGGGCGATCAGCCCCAGCATTTT.

The V call is TRBV5-4, the J call TRBJ2-3, with 8 nucleotides matching TRBD1. Germline CDR1 SGHNT, CDR2 YYREEE (reference sequence). Trimming at V came to 1 base and at J to 4 bases, leaving 11 bases not matched to a gene. This CDR3 is built from 17 residues. The CDR3 DNA sequence: TGTGCCAGCAGCTTGACGCGGACAGGGATTCTAGCAGATACGCAGTATTTT. It encodes CASSLTRTGILADTQYF.